One sample yielded the 10 T cell receptor beta chains listed below, sequenced in a study of T cells in localized non-small cell lung cancer. TCRdb keeps only in-frame clones here, not all; method: immunoSEQ multiplex PCR. Counted here are about 1,600 clones, roughly a quarter occurring once; the ten biggest clones make up roughly an eighth. The material sequenced was normal lung tissue next to the tumor, taken before any cancer treatment. These receptor sequences come from a man aged 40 to 75 with stage II squamous cell lung carcinoma.

This rearrangement joins TRBV15 to TRBJ2-7, with a possible D match to TRBD1 (6 bases). V was shortened by 0 bases and J by 2 bases, with 8 bases between the two germline ends. The CDR3 is made up of 14 amino acids. The V gene's germline CDR1 is LNHNV and CDR2 YYDKDF (reference sequence). CDR3 nucleotides: TGTGCCACCAGCAGAGACAGGGGTACCTACGAGCAGTACTTC. Translation: CATSRDRGTYEQYF.

CDR3 sequence: CASSSPFRIDEQFF. The CDR3 nucleotides are TGTGCCAGCAGTAGCCCATTTAGGATCGATGAGCAGTTCTTC. The rearrangement joins TRBV6-8 to TRBJ2-1; D gene uncertain. The CDR3 runs 14 residues. Trimming left V 5 bases short and J 8 bases short, with 16 bases between. Germline V gene data show CDR1 as MNHGY and CDR2 as SAAAGT.

This clone is medium-sized. In DNA form, the CDR3 reads TGTGCCAGTCAAGATCGGATACCGTACTCCTACGAGCAGTACTTC. Protein sequence: CASQDRIPYSYEQYF. The chain employs TRBV6-8 and TRBJ2-7; D is unclear. The CDR3 loop spans 15 amino acids. Germline loops: CDR1 MNHGY, CDR2 SAAAGT. V lost 9 bases and J 0 bases, leaving 18 bases between the germline ends.

This clone is deemed medium-sized. The rearrangement links TRBV11-3 to TRBJ2-2, with D perhaps matching TRBD1 (5 bases). Per germline, CDR1 SGHNT and CDR2 YENEEA. CDR3 size: 17 residues. Trimming cost V 3 bases and J 1 base, with 15 bases left between them. The CDR3 loop reads CASSLLGYRRNTGELFF. The CDR3 coding sequence is TGTGCCAGCAGCTTGTTAGGGTACAGGAGGAACACCGGGGAGCTGTTTTTT.

This clone showed up just a few times. The rearrangement links TRBV7-5 to TRBJ2-7; the table assigns TRBD2, which was not confirmed against the DNA. TRBV7-5 is a known pseudogene. The length of the CDR3 is 16 residues. The CDR3 here is CASSRTSGGEGYEQYF. CDR3 DNA: TGTGCCAGCAGCCGGACTAGCGGGGGGGAGGGCTACGAGCAGTACTTC.

This chain uses TRBV5-1 with TRBJ1-1, with no clear D. The CDR3 extends over 15 amino acids. Trimming removed 4 bases from V and 3 bases from J, with 16 bases in between. CDR1 is SGHRS, CDR2 YFSETQ, per germline. In DNA, the CDR3 is TGCGCCAGCAGCCCCTCCCCAAGCCCGGACACTGAAGCTTTCTTT. The encoded protein is CASSPSPSPDTEAFF.

This clone occurred a few times. V and J are TRBV6-8 and TRBJ2-2; TRBD2 aligns across 8 bases. This CDR3 is built from 15 residues. The germline V gene has CDR1 MNHGY and CDR2 SAAAGT. After removal of 6 bases from V and 7 bases from J, the junction contained 10 bases not matched to a gene. CDR3 amino acids: CASRTTSGGIGELFF. CDR3 bases: TGTGCCAGCAGGACCACTTCGGGGGGGATCGGGGAGCTGTTTTTT.

This chain joins TRBV30 and TRBJ2-2, with a possible D match to TRBD2 (6 bases). The CDR3 consists of 16 residues. Trimming cost V 2 bases and J 1 base, with 14 bases left between them. Germline loops: CDR1 GTSNPN, CDR2 SVGIG (reference sequence). The CDR3 region is CAWSLRGLLNTGELFF. In DNA form, the CDR3 reads TGTGCCTGGAGTTTAAGGGGACTTTTGAACACCGGGGAGCTGTTTTTT.

The table lists this clone with a few counts. The chain combines TRBV23-1 with TRBJ1-5, with D maybe TRBD1 (5 bases). TRBV23-1 is noted as an ORF with a role that remains uncertain. V lost 6 bases, J lost 4 bases, and 19 bases lay in between. The CDR3 has 16 amino acids. CDR3 region: CASSQDYGRGNQPQHF. As DNA, the CDR3 is TGCGCCAGCAGCCAAGATTACGGACGGGGGAATCAGCCCCAGCATTTT.

The V call is TRBV18, the J call TRBJ1-4; 9 bases are a match to TRBD1. Trimming removed 3 bases from V and 5 bases from J; junction bases left unmatched: 7. The germline V gene encodes CDR1 KGHSH and CDR2 LQKENI. The CDR3 consists of 16 residues. CDR3 nucleotide sequence: TGTGCCAGCTCACCGGACCGACAGGGGGGGAATGAAAAACTGTTTTTT. This encodes CASSPDRQGGNEKLFF.